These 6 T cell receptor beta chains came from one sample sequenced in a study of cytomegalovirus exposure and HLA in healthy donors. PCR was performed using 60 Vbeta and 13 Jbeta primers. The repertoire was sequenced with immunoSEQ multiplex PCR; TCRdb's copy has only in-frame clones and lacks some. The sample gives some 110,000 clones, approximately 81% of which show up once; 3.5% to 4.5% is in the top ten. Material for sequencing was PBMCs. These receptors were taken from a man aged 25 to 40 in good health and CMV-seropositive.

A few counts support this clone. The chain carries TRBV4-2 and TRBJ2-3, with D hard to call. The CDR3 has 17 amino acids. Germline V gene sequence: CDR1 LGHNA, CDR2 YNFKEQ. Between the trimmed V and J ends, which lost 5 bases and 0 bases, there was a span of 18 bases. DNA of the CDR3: TGTGCCAGCAGCACGCGGAAACAAGCGCGAAGCACAGATACGCAGTATTTT. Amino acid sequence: CASSTRKQARSTDTQYF.

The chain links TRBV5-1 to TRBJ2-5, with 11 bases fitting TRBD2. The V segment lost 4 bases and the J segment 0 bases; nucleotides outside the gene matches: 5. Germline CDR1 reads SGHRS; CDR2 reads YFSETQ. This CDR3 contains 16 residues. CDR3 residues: CASSVGLAVYQETQYF. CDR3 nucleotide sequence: TGCGCCAGCAGCGTGGGACTAGCGGTGTACCAAGAGACCCAGTACTTC.

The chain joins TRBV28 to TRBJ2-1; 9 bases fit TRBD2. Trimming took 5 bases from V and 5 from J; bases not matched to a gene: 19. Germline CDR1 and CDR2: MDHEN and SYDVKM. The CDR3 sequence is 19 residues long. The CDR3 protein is CASSPYSILAGAKHNEQFF. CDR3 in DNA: TGTGCCAGCAGTCCCTACTCAATCTTAGCGGGGGCCAAACACAATGAGCAGTTCTTC.

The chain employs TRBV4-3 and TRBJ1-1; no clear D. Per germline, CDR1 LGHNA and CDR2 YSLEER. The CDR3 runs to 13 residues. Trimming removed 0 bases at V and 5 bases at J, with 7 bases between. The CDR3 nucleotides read TGCGCCAGCAGCCAAGATGTCGAGACTGAAGCTTTCTTT. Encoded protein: CASSQDVETEAFF.

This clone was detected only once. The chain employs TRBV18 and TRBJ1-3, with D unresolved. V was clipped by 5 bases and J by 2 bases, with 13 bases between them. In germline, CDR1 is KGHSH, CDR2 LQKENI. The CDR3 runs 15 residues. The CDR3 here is CASSAQRDTGNTIYF. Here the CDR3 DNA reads TGTGCCAGCTCAGCCCAGAGAGACACTGGAAACACCATATATTTT.

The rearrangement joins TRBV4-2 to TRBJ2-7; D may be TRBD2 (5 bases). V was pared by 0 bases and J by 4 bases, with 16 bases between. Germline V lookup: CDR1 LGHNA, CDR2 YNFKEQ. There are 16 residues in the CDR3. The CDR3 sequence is CASSQDEELGGYEQYF. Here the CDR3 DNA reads TGTGCCAGCAGCCAAGATGAAGAACTGGGCGGGTACGAGCAGTACTTC.